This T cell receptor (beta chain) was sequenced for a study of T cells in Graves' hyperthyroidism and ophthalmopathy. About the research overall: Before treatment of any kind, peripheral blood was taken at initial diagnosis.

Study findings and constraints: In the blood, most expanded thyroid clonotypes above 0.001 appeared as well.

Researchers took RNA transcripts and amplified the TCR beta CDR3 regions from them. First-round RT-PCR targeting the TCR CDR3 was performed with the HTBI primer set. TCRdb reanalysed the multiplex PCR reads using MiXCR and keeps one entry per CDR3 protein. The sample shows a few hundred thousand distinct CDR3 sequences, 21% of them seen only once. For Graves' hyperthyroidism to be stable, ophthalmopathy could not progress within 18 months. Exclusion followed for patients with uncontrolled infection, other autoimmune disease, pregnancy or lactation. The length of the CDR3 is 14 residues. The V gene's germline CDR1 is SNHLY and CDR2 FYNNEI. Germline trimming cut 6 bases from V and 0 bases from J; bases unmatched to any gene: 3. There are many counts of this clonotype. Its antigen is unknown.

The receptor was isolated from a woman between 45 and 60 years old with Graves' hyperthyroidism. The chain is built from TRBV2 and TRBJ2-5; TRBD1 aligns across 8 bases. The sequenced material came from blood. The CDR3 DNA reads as TGTGCCAGCAGATGGGACAGGAACCAAGAGACCCAGTACTTC. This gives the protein CASRWDRNQETQYF.